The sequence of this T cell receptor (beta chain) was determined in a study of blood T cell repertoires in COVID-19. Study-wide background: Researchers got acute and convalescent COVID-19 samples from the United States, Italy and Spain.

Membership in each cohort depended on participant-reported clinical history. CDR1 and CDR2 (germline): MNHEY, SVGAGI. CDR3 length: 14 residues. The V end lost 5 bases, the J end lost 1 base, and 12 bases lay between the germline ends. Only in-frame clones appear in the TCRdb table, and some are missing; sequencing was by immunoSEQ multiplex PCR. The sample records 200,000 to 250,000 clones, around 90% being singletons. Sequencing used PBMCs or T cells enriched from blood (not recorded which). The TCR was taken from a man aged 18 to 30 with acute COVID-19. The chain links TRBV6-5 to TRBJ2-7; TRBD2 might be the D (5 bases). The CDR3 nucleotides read TGTGCCAGCAGTCCCCGCGGGCAGTCCTACGAGCAGTACTTC. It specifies CASSPRGQSYEQYF.